Following are 31 T cell receptor beta chains from one sample sequenced in a study of cytomegalovirus exposure and HLA in healthy donors. Clones were read by immunoSEQ multiplex PCR, and TCRdb kept only the in-frame ones, dropping some. The sample has roughly 150,000 clones, 85% to 90% seen once. What was sequenced was PBMCs. These receptors originate from a woman under 30 in good health and CMV-seropositive.

This clone was seen only once. The rearrangement uses TRBV30 and TRBJ1-1, with D unclear. In germline, CDR1 is GTSNPN, CDR2 SVGIG (reference sequence). The CDR3 runs to 11 residues. The V end lost 8 bases, the J end lost 8 bases, and 15 bases lay between the germline ends. The CDR3 nucleotides read TGTGCCGGAGGACTGTCTGGAGAAGCTTTCTTT. Its translation: CAGGLSGEAFF.

Only one count was recorded for this clone. The gene calls are TRBV6-4 and TRBJ2-6; TRBD2 is a possible D gene (5 bases). The CDR3 runs to 17 residues. From germline, CDR1 is MRHNA and CDR2 SNTAGT. The ends were cut back, 9 bases at V and 4 bases at J, with 22 bases in the middle. The CDR3 sequence: CARTQRWGMRGANVLTF. CDR3 DNA sequence: TGTGCCAGAACACAGCGGTGGGGAATGAGGGGGGCCAACGTCCTGACTTTC.

V usage is TRBV21-1 and J usage is TRBJ1-5; the listed D gene, TRBD1, was not tested against the DNA. TRBV21-1 is a recognized pseudogene. This CDR3 region has 18 residues. The CDR3 DNA sequence: TGTGCCAGCAGCAAACCGGGACAGGGCGGCTTTGGCAATCAGCCCCAGCATTTT. Amino acids: CASSKPGQGGFGNQPQHF.

The V and J genes are TRBV7-6 and TRBJ2-7; D might be TRBD2 (7 bases). Germline CDR1 SGHVS, CDR2 FNYEAQ. The CDR3 consists of 14 residues. Trimming removed 3 bases at V and 5 bases at J, with 14 bases between. CDR3: CASSLGGGLDEQYF. CDR3 in DNA: TGTGCCAGCAGCTTGGGCGGGGGCCTCGACGAGCAGTACTTC.

The gene calls are TRBV4-1 and TRBJ2-7, with TRBD2 identical over 11 bases. V lost 3 bases and J lost 2; bases outside the gene matches: 0. The germline V gene encodes CDR1 MGHRA and CDR2 YSYEKL. The CDR3 is made up of 14 amino acids. The CDR3 DNA reads as TGCGCCAGCAGCCAGACTAGCGGGACCTACGAGCAGTACTTC. This sequence encodes CASSQTSGTYEQYF.

The rearrangement uses TRBV11-3 and TRBJ2-7, with TRBD2 matching 7 bases. V shed 5 bases, J shed 0 bases, and the junction held 13 bases outside the gene matches. Per the germline V gene, CDR1 is SGHNT and CDR2 is YENEEA. The CDR3 has 17 amino acids. The CDR3 sequence: CASSHVLSGRHSYEQYF. CDR3 DNA: TGTGCCAGCAGCCATGTCCTCTCCGGGAGGCACTCCTACGAGCAGTACTTC.

The rearrangement uses TRBV30 and TRBJ1-1; perhaps TRBD1 as D (6 bases). Germline CDR1 GTSNPN, CDR2 SVGIG (reference sequence). V lost 6 bases and J 3 bases, leaving 20 bases between the germline ends. CDR3 length equals 15 residues. The CDR3, as DNA: TGTGCCTGTATTTGGGGGGGCGCTTGGGACACTGAAGCTTTCTTT. As protein: CACIWGGAWDTEAFF.

This clone occurred once. The V and J genes are TRBV2 and TRBJ2-3; 7 bases agree with TRBD2. Looked up from germline, CDR1 is SNHLY and CDR2 is FYNNEI. This CDR3 contains 14 residues. V shed 8 bases and J 0 bases; nucleotides not matched to a gene: 5. As DNA, the CDR3 is TGTGCCAGCTATAGCGGGTCTAGCACAGATACGCAGTATTTT. Residues: CASYSGSSTDTQYF.

The V call is TRBV28, the J call TRBJ2-1, with D maybe TRBD1 (6 bases). CDR1 MDHEN and CDR2 SYDVKM come from the germline V gene. V shed 3 bases and J shed 0 bases, with 9 bases lying between them. The CDR3 length is 15 residues. CDR3 bases: TGTGCCAGCAGTTTTACAGGGTACTCCTACAATGAGCAGTTCTTC. Translation: CASSFTGYSYNEQFF.

This sequence joins TRBV6-6 and TRBJ1-1; the D is unclear. This CDR3 comprises 14 residues. The ends were cut back, 7 bases at V and 0 bases at J, with 12 bases in the middle. CDR1 is MNHNY and CDR2 is SVGAGI in the germline V gene (reference sequence). The CDR3 DNA is TGTGCCAGCAACGGAGACCTGATGAACACTGAAGCTTTCTTT. This translates into CASNGDLMNTEAFF.

The CDR3 region is CASSVTTTNEKLFF. The CDR3 DNA reads as TGTGCCAGCAGCGTGACTACAACTAATGAAAAACTGTTTTTT. The chain employs TRBV11-2 and TRBJ1-4, with D hard to call. The CDR3 is 14 amino acids. Germline CDR1 is SGHAT and CDR2 is FQNNGV. V was shortened by 5 bases and J by 0 bases, with 7 bases between the two germline ends.

CDR3 residues: CATPPQGGSYEQYF. Written as DNA, the CDR3 is TGTGCCACCCCACCGCAGGGAGGCTCCTACGAGCAGTACTTC. The chain has TRBV6-4 and TRBJ2-7; possibly TRBD2 for D (6 bases). With 10 bases removed from V and 0 bases from J, the gap between germline ends came to 16 bases. Germline CDR1 is MRHNA and CDR2 is SNTAGT. CDR3 length: 14 residues.

V is TRBV30 and J is TRBJ2-7; TRBD2 agrees at 11 bases. CDR3 length equals 14 residues. V was pared by 1 base and J by 3 bases, with 2 bases of the junction left unmatched. Looked up from germline, CDR1 is GTSNPN and CDR2 is SVGIG (reference sequence). CDR3 sequence (DNA): TGTGCCTGGAGTGGACTAGCGGGAAACTACGAGCAGTACTTC. It yields the protein CAWSGLAGNYEQYF.

V gene TRBV28 combines with J gene TRBJ2-5; TRBD2 matches 9 bases. The J segment lost 5 bases and the V segment lost 5 bases, leaving 21 bases of the junction unmatched. The CDR3 is 19 amino acids. Germline-derived CDR1 and CDR2 are MDHEN and SYDVKM. CDR3 region: CASSPFIRMGGRAPETQYF. DNA for the CDR3: TGTGCCAGCAGTCCATTTATTAGGATGGGCGGGAGGGCCCCGGAGACCCAGTACTTC. Complete variable domain (other parts from reference TRBV28 and TRBJ2-5): DVKVTQSSRYLVKRTGEKVFLECVQDMDHENMFWYRQDPGLGLRLIYFSYDVKMKEKGDIPEGYSVSREKKERFSLILESASTNQTSMYLCASSPFIRMGGRAPETQYFGPGTRLLVL.

The chain is built from TRBV9 and TRBJ2-2; 16 bases align to TRBD2. The CDR3 runs 22 residues. Germline CDR1 is SGDLS and CDR2 is YYNGEE. With 0 bases clipped from V and 4 bases from J, the junction kept 15 bases outside the gene matches. Here the CDR3 DNA reads TGTGCCAGCAGCGTAGCTTCTCCTACCGGGACTAGCGGGAGGGCCGGCACCGGGGAGCTGTTTTTT. Amino acids: CASSVASPTGTSGRAGTGELFF.

CDR3 in amino acids: CASSRRLAVQYNEQFF. CDR3 nucleotide sequence: TGTGCCAGCAGCCGACGACTAGCTGTTCAGTACAATGAGCAGTTCTTC. The chain couples TRBV7-2 to TRBJ2-1; 7 bases are a match to TRBD2. With 5 bases clipped from V and 4 bases from J, the junction kept 11 bases outside the gene matches. This CDR3 has 16 residues. Germline CDR1 is SGHTA and CDR2 is FQGNSA.

This chain joins TRBV4-3 and TRBJ2-1; 10 bases line up with TRBD1. This CDR3 spans 16 amino acids. V lost 0 bases and J lost 2; bases outside the gene matches: 1. CDR1 and CDR2 from the germline V gene are LGHNA and YSLEER. The CDR3 DNA follows: TGCGCCAGCAGCCAAGATGGGACAGGGGCCTACAATGAGCAGTTCTTC. Its translation is CASSQDGTGAYNEQFF.

The J gene is TRBJ2-2, the V gene TRBV5-4; the D is unclear. Germline V gene data show CDR1 as SGHNT and CDR2 as YYREEE (reference sequence). CDR3 length equals 12 residues. With 4 bases removed from V and 4 bases from J, the gap between germline ends came to 5 bases. Here the CDR3 reads CASSLITGELFF. DNA of the CDR3: TGTGCCAGCAGCCTTATCACCGGGGAGCTGTTTTTT.

The chain joins TRBV5-6 to TRBJ2-3; possibly TRBD1 for D (5 bases). This CDR3 is 17 amino acids long. V lost 0 bases, J lost 2 bases, and 16 bases lay in between. Germline assignment: CDR1 SGHDT and CDR2 YYEEEE. CDR3 sequence reads: CASSLEGAPRDTDTQYF. The CDR3 DNA reads TGTGCCAGCAGCTTGGAAGGGGCCCCCAGAGACACAGATACGCAGTATTTT.

The chain has TRBV29-1 and TRBJ1-5; 7 bases map to TRBD1. Trimming removed 0 bases from V and 2 bases from J; junction bases left unmatched: 4. This CDR3 is 15 amino acids long. Germline V gene lookup returns CDR1 SQVTM and CDR2 ANQGSEA. As DNA, the CDR3 is TGCAGCGTTGAAGATGGCACAGGGGGCAATCAGCCCCAGCATTTT. Amino acid sequence: CSVEDGTGGNQPQHF.

V is TRBV7-2 and J is TRBJ2-5; 12 bases are shared with TRBD2. With 0 bases clipped from V and 4 bases from J, the junction kept 0 bases outside the gene matches. The CDR3 spans 15 residues. CDR1 is SGHTA, CDR2 FQGNSA, per germline. CDR3 in amino acids: CASSLAGLAGETQYF. In DNA, the CDR3 is TGTGCCAGCAGCTTAGCGGGACTAGCGGGAGAGACCCAGTACTTC.

This chain uses TRBV7-2 with TRBJ1-2, with D perhaps TRBD1 (5 bases). V was trimmed by 3 bases and J by 8 bases, leaving 22 bases between them. Germline CDR1 reads SGHTA; CDR2 reads FQGNSA. The CDR3 consists of 16 residues. CDR3 loop: CASSFDAGGVQSGYTF. In DNA, the CDR3 is TGTGCCAGCAGCTTCGACGCGGGGGGGGTACAGTCGGGCTACACCTTC.

The chain joins TRBV7-9 to TRBJ1-2; 12 nucleotides match TRBD1. CDR1 is SEHNR, CDR2 FQNEAQ, per germline (reference sequence). This CDR3 is built from 18 residues. Trimming took 0 bases from V and 8 from J; bases not matched to a gene: 13. The CDR3 protein is CASSLALSSGQGARGYTF. The CDR3, as DNA: TGTGCCAGCAGCTTAGCCTTGAGTTCGGGACAGGGGGCGCGAGGCTACACCTTC.

V is TRBV25-1 and J is TRBJ2-3; D ambiguous. In germline, CDR1 is MGHDK, CDR2 SYGVNS. The CDR3 totals 12 residues. Trimming took 4 bases from V and 3 from J, leaving 5 bases between them. CDR3 DNA sequence: TGTGCCAGCAGTGGAGATACAGATACGCAGTATTTT. Its translation is CASSGDTDTQYF.

The chain employs TRBV13 and TRBJ2-1; TRBD2 matches 7 bases. Trimming at V came to 0 bases and at J to 0 bases, leaving 5 bases not matched to a gene. From germline, CDR1 is PRHDT and CDR2 FYEKMQ (reference sequence). The CDR3 sequence is 17 residues long. CDR3 region: CASSLGGRAPSYNEQFF. For the CDR3, the DNA is TGTGCCAGCAGCTTAGGGGGGAGGGCCCCCTCCTACAATGAGCAGTTCTTC.

This clone was detected only a few times. V is TRBV14 and J is TRBJ2-5; no definite D call. The V end was cut by 4 bases, the J end by 4 bases, with 4 bases between. Germline V lookup: CDR1 SGHDN, CDR2 FVKESK. The CDR3 runs 11 residues. CDR3 in amino acids: CASSLGETQYF. CDR3 DNA sequence: TGTGCCAGCAGCCTCGGAGAGACCCAGTACTTC.

This clone was counted only a few times. The chain employs TRBV7-3 and TRBJ1-2, with 7 bases identical to TRBD1. The junction had 7 bases not matched to a gene; V was cut back by 4 bases and J by 8 bases. The CDR3 totals 13 residues. From germline, CDR1 is SGHTA and CDR2 FQGTGA. CDR3 sequence: CASSSGQGVGYTF. For the CDR3, the DNA is TGTGCCAGCAGCTCTGGGCAGGGGGTCGGCTACACCTTC.

This rearrangement joins TRBV11-3 to TRBJ2-1; the match to TRBD2 covers 12 bases. Germline V lookup: CDR1 SGHNT, CDR2 YENEEA. CDR3 length equals 15 residues. V was clipped by 5 bases and J by 10 bases; unmatched bases: 9. This chain's CDR3 is CASSPRLAGGSEQFF. The DNA for the CDR3 is TGTGCCAGCAGCCCGAGGCTAGCGGGAGGGAGCGAGCAGTTCTTC.

This clone occurred a few times. V and J are TRBV6-4 and TRBJ2-1; 13 bases map to TRBD2. The CDR3 has 16 residues. The germline CDR1 and CDR2 sequences are MRHNA and SNTAGT. Germline trimming cut 4 bases from V and 3 bases from J; bases unmatched to any gene: 3. The CDR3 is CASSGGTSGDYNEQFF. CDR3 nucleotide sequence: TGTGCCAGCAGTGGGGGGACTAGCGGGGACTACAATGAGCAGTTCTTC.

The table lists this clone with a few counts. The sample carries other DNA sequences with the same CDR3. J is TRBJ2-7 and V is TRBV5-1; 10 bases agree with TRBD2. The length of the CDR3 is 14 residues. Trimming removed 3 bases from V and 4 bases from J; junction bases left unmatched: 4. CDR1 and CDR2 from the germline V gene are SGHRS and YFSETQ. The CDR3 DNA sequence: TGCGCCAGCAGCTCCGGGACTAGCGCATACGAGCAGTACTTC. Protein: CASSSGTSAYEQYF.

This clone was seen at least ten times. This sequence joins TRBV30 and TRBJ1-5; TRBD1 aligns across 7 bases. V was pared by 4 bases and J by 2 bases, with 2 bases of the junction left unmatched. The germline gives CDR1 GTSNPN, CDR2 SVGIG (reference sequence). The CDR3 sequence is 13 residues long. CDR3 DNA: TGTGCCTGGAACCAGGGGGGCAATCAGCCCCAGCATTTT. Encoded protein: CAWNQGGNQPQHF.